This TCR beta chain was found in a study of T cell responses to AZD1222 COVID-19 vaccine. Findings of the study overall: Most donors were white British and more were female, and clonal diversity was possibly underestimated.

Per the germline V gene, CDR1 is SGDLS and CDR2 is YYNGEE. The V gene lost 1 base and the J gene lost 2 bases, with 18 bases spanning the gap. The CDR3 is 18 amino acids. Comments on this clone: What it binds is unknown.

Using immunoSEQ multiplex PCR, the repertoire was profiled, and TCRdb retains in-frame clones only, with some absent. The sample consists of roughly 140,000 clones, more than 85% of them appearing once. The sequence derives from an adult who received the AZD1222 COVID-19 vaccine. Sequencing was performed on peripheral blood, taken 28 days after the second AZD1222 dose. The chain is built from TRBV9 and TRBJ2-2, with D maybe TRBD1 (5 bases). The CDR3 DNA sequence: TGTGCCAGCAGCGTATCCAGGGCAGACCCATTAAACACCGGGGAGCTGTTTTTT. Translation: CASSVSRADPLNTGELFF.